These 8 T cell receptor beta chains came from one sample sequenced in a study of blood T cell repertoires in COVID-19. Produced via immunoSEQ multiplex PCR; TCRdb's table is partial and in-frame only. This repertoire shows about 190,000 clones, around nine tenths found once; its top ten account for about 1.1%. The sample consisted of peripheral blood. The receptors were gathered from a man younger than 40 with acute or convalescent COVID-19.

This chain connects TRBV6-1 to TRBJ2-7; 9 nucleotides line up with TRBD1. This CDR3 is 18 amino acids long. The V segment lost 0 bases and the J segment 1 base; nucleotides outside the gene matches: 10. Germline V gene lookup returns CDR1 MNHNS and CDR2 SASEGT. CDR3 residues: CASSEALPGDRESYEQYF. DNA for the CDR3: TGTGCCAGCAGTGAAGCGCTTCCGGGGGACAGGGAATCCTACGAGCAGTACTTC.

The chain combines TRBV2 with TRBJ1-6; D remains unclear. Germline-derived CDR1 and CDR2 are SNHLY and FYNNEI. The CDR3 sequence is 11 residues long. CDR3 loop: CAYAGNSPLHF. The DNA for the CDR3 is TGTGCTTATGCGGGGAATTCACCCCTCCACTTT.

The CDR3 nucleotides read TGTGCCAGCCGCAAAGGGAGGGCCTATGGCTACACCTTC. It encodes CASRKGRAYGYTF. V is TRBV28 and J is TRBJ1-2; D remains ambiguous. The V gene lost 8 bases and the J gene lost 4 bases, with 14 bases spanning the gap. Germline V gene data show CDR1 as MDHEN and CDR2 as SYDVKM. This CDR3 is 13 amino acids long.

The chain recombines TRBV12-5 with TRBJ2-2; D remains ambiguous. The CDR3 has 13 amino acids. CDR1 and CDR2 from the germline V gene are LGHNT and FRNRAP. Between the trimmed V and J ends, which lost 0 bases and 6 bases, there was a span of 5 bases. Here the CDR3 reads CASGLVAPGELFF. DNA for the CDR3: TGTGCTAGTGGTTTGGTGGCTCCCGGGGAGCTGTTTTTT.

A remark on this clone: The sample carries other DNA sequences with the same CDR3. The chain carries TRBV10-3 and TRBJ2-5; 7 bases align to TRBD1. The CDR3 sequence is 13 residues long. The V gene's germline CDR1 is ENHRY and CDR2 SYGVKD. V lost 6 bases and J lost 1; bases outside the gene matches: 2. The DNA of the CDR3 is TGTGCCATCAGCGGGACAGCCCAAGAGACCCAGTACTTC. This encodes CAISGTAQETQYF.

This chain connects TRBV3-1 (or the pseudogene TRBV3-2) to TRBJ1-6; D is unclear. Looked up from germline, CDR1 is LGHDT and CDR2 is YNNKEL (reference sequence). With 4 bases removed from V and 12 bases from J, the gap between germline ends came to 10 bases. CDR3 length: 12 amino acids. Written as DNA, the CDR3 is TGTGCCAGCAGCCTAAGACAACTACCCCTCCACTTT. It yields the protein CASSLRQLPLHF.

CDR3 loop: CASSPQTSGSEQYF. CDR3 bases: TGTGCCAGCAGCCCCCAAACTAGCGGGAGTGAGCAGTACTTC. The chain links TRBV11-2 to TRBJ2-7, with 11 bases matching TRBD2. Germline trimming cut 5 bases from V and 7 bases from J; bases unmatched to any gene: 7. The CDR3 consists of 14 residues. Germline CDR1 is SGHAT and CDR2 is FQNNGV.

This clone has a handful of counts. V gene TRBV7-2 combines with J gene TRBJ2-2; unclear D gene. CDR3 length: 16 residues. Per germline, CDR1 SGHTA and CDR2 FQGNSA. With 2 bases removed from V and 1 base from J, the gap between germline ends came to 11 bases. The CDR3: CASSLKARQNTGELFF. CDR3 in DNA: TGTGCCAGCAGCTTAAAGGCCAGACAGAACACCGGGGAGCTGTTTTTT.